The clone carrying this T cell receptor (beta chain) was picked up a small number of times. Its antigen is currently unknown. The data were taken from a study of blood T cells in healthy people across ages. Primed by a sample-barcoded 5' primer and a J-beta primer mix, a second PCR proceeded for 7 to 11 cycles. In TCRdb, the 5' RACE reads were re-called with MiXCR into one record per CDR3 protein. The data contain roughly 790,000 distinct CDR3 sequences, roughly 47% of them singletons. Study results and limitations: Older age coincided with a roughly linear decline in TCR beta diversity per million T cells. Higher diversity, along with more naive CD4+ cells, distinguished long-lived donors from aged donors.

Germline lookup yields CDR1 ENHRY and CDR2 SYGVKD. Trimming cost V 3 bases and J 6 bases, with 9 bases left between them. The CDR3 extends over 13 amino acids. This TCR derives from a woman between 55 and 75 years old in good health. The chain uses TRBV10-3 and TRBJ2-1, with D possibly TRBD2 on 5 matching bases. The sequencing input was blood. As DNA, the CDR3 is TGTGCCATCAGTGACGGGGTGGGCAATGAGCAGTTCTTC. Its translation: CAISDGVGNEQFF.